The 16 T cell receptor beta chains below come from one sample, sequenced in a study of blood T cell repertoires in COVID-19. Repertoires were generated with immunoSEQ multiplex PCR, while TCRdb's copy carries only in-frame clones and drops some. The sample consists of roughly 140,000 clones, roughly four fifths of them appearing once. Sequenced sample: PBMCs or T cells enriched from blood (not recorded which). These receptors were obtained from a man aged 50-59 years who had recovered from COVID-19.

The chain joins TRBV5-4 to TRBJ2-1; TRBD2 agrees at 15 bases. The V gene's germline CDR1 is SGHNT and CDR2 YYREEE (reference sequence). V was pared by 5 bases and J by 15 bases, with 9 bases of the junction left unmatched. This CDR3 region has 14 residues. CDR3 loop: CASRSAGTSGGLFF. CDR3 sequence (DNA): TGTGCCAGCAGGTCTGCCGGGACTAGCGGGGGGCTGTTCTTC.

This clone was recorded once. The chain joins TRBV11-3 to TRBJ2-3; 7 bases are a match to TRBD1. The CDR3 covers 15 residues. Trimming removed 0 bases from V and 3 bases from J; junction bases left unmatched: 3. Germline V gene lookup returns CDR1 SGHNT and CDR2 YENEEA. Here the CDR3 DNA reads TGTGCCAGCAGCTTAGAGTACAGGGGAACAGATACGCAGTATTTT. This sequence encodes CASSLEYRGTDTQYF.

J is TRBJ1-1 and V is TRBV28, with D tentatively TRBD1 (6 bases). The germline V gene has CDR1 MDHEN and CDR2 SYDVKM. V lost 2 bases and J lost 0, with 10 bases in between. This CDR3 comprises 15 residues. The CDR3 is CASSLIQGMNTEAFF. Written as DNA, the CDR3 is TGTGCCAGCAGTTTAATCCAGGGGATGAACACTGAAGCTTTCTTT. The full variable domain, rest sourced from reference TRBV28 and TRBJ1-1, is DVKVTQSSRYLVKRTGEKVFLECVQDMDHENMFWYRQDPGLGLRLIYFSYDVKMKEKGDIPEGYSVSREKKERFSLILESASTNQTSMYLCASSLIQGMNTEAFFGQGTRLTVV.

The chain combines TRBV3-1 (or the pseudogene TRBV3-2) with TRBJ1-5; 8 nucleotides line up with TRBD1. Unmatched junction bases numbered 5, after V lost 1 base and J lost 0 bases. The CDR3 has 17 residues. The germline V gene encodes CDR1 LGHDT and CDR2 YNNKEL (reference sequence). The CDR3 coding sequence is TGTGCCAGCAGCCAAGTGAACAGGGGGTTTAGCAATCAGCCCCAGCATTTT. Translated: CASSQVNRGFSNQPQHF.

The rearrangement uses TRBV3-1 (or the pseudogene TRBV3-2) and TRBJ1-1, with D possibly TRBD1 on 5 matching bases. The V end was cut by 3 bases, the J end by 0 bases, with 5 bases between. CDR3 length: 13 residues. Per germline, CDR1 LGHDT and CDR2 YNNKEL (reference sequence). The CDR3 DNA sequence: TGTGCCAGCAGCCAGGGGCTGAACACTGAAGCTTTCTTT. The encoded protein is CASSQGLNTEAFF.

V is TRBV25-1 and J is TRBJ2-5; a weak D match, TRBD1 (5 bases). V was clipped by 1 base and J by 1 base, with 7 bases between them. This CDR3 has 14 residues. Germline assignment: CDR1 MGHDK and CDR2 SYGVNS. The chain's CDR3 is CASSELDSQETQYF. The CDR3 DNA reads as TGTGCCAGCAGTGAATTAGACAGCCAAGAGACCCAGTACTTC.

Of note for this clone: Other nucleotide sequences from this sample produce the same CDR3. The V call is TRBV10-3, the J call TRBJ2-7; 7 positions agree with TRBD1. The germline V gene encodes CDR1 ENHRY and CDR2 SYGVKD. V shed 9 bases, J shed 2 bases, and the junction held 7 bases outside the gene matches. The CDR3 runs 13 residues. The CDR3 DNA follows: TGTGCCATTAGACCGGGACAGACCTACGAGCAGTACTTC. The encoded protein is CAIRPGQTYEQYF.

This chain links TRBV7-2 with TRBJ2-5, with 8 nucleotides matching TRBD2. Germline CDR1 and CDR2: SGHTA and FQGNSA. Trimming removed 1 base from V and 1 base from J; junction bases left unmatched: 5. This CDR3 contains 16 residues. The CDR3 DNA reads as TGTGCCAGCAGCTTAGGGGTAGCGGGGCCCCAAGAGACCCAGTACTTC. This codes for CASSLGVAGPQETQYF. The full variable domain, its missing parts supplied by reference TRBV7-2 and TRBJ2-5, is GAGVSQSPSNKVTEKGKDVELRCDPISGHTALYWYRQSLGQGLEFLIYFQGNSAPDKSGLPSDRFSAERTGGSVSTLTIQRTQQEDSAVYLCASSLGVAGPQETQYFGPGTRLLVL.

The chain joins TRBV5-5 to TRBJ1-4; the D gene is possibly TRBD1 (6 bases). Germline CDR1 reads SGHKS; CDR2 reads YYEKEE (reference sequence). The CDR3 is 16 amino acids. With 4 bases removed from V and 0 bases from J, the gap between germline ends came to 13 bases. The CDR3 region is CASSPGHLSTNEKLFF. CDR3 in DNA: TGTGCCAGCAGCCCGGGACACCTTTCAACTAATGAAAAACTGTTTTTT.

V gene TRBV19 combines with J gene TRBJ2-3, with unresolved D. The V end lost 1 base, the J end lost 4 bases, and 12 bases lay between the germline ends. The CDR3 sequence is 15 residues long. Per the germline V gene, CDR1 is LNHDA and CDR2 is SQIVND (reference sequence). The CDR3 here is CASSIGGFVADTQYF. The CDR3 bases are TGTGCCAGTAGTATAGGTGGTTTTGTAGCAGATACGCAGTATTTT.

J is TRBJ1-2 and V is TRBV11-2; TRBD1 aligns across 7 bases. The trim removed 5 bases at V and 0 bases at J, leaving 6 bases unmatched. The CDR3 consists of 15 residues. The germline V gene has CDR1 SGHAT and CDR2 FQNNGV. CDR3 bases: TGTGCCAGCAGCCATGAGGGGGCCACTAACTATGGCTACACCTTC. It translates to CASSHEGATNYGYTF.

The rearrangement uses TRBV2 and TRBJ2-2; maybe TRBD1 (6 bases). Between the trimmed V and J ends, which lost 7 bases and 4 bases, there was a span of 13 bases. The CDR3 covers 14 residues. CDR1 is SNHLY, CDR2 FYNNEI, per germline. For the CDR3, the DNA is TGTGCCAGCAAGGCAGGGGCGGTCACCGGGGAGCTGTTTTTT. Amino acids: CASKAGAVTGELFF.

The V and J genes are TRBV5-4 and TRBJ2-3, with D possibly TRBD1 on 6 matching bases. This CDR3 has 14 amino acids. V was cut by 4 bases and J by 0 bases, with 9 bases left in between. Germline lookup yields CDR1 SGHNT and CDR2 YYREEE (reference sequence). CDR3 nucleotide sequence: TGTGCCAGCAGCCCCGGACAGAGCACAGATACGCAGTATTTT. Translated: CASSPGQSTDTQYF. Looking up the rest from reference TRBV5-4 and TRBJ2-3 gives the full variable domain: ETGVTQSPTHLIKTRGQQVTLRCSSQSGHNTVSWYQQALGQGPQFIFQYYREEENGRGNFPPRFSGLQFPNYSSELNVNALELDDSALYLCASSPGQSTDTQYFGPGTRLTVL.

The rearrangement joins TRBV29-1 to TRBJ1-1, with D possibly being TRBD1 (6 bases). CDR3 length equals 12 residues. The germline V gene encodes CDR1 SQVTM and CDR2 ANQGSEA. V was trimmed by 7 bases and J by 4 bases, leaving 13 bases between them. CDR3 protein: CSAKGVGTEAFF. The CDR3 region has the DNA TGCAGCGCCAAGGGGGTGGGCACTGAAGCTTTCTTT.

The chain links TRBV11-3 to TRBJ1-1, with D hard to call. With 5 bases removed from V and 1 base from J, the gap between germline ends came to 14 bases. Germline lookup yields CDR1 SGHNT and CDR2 YENEEA. The CDR3 extends over 15 amino acids. CDR3 coding DNA: TGTGCCAGCAGCCCTGAGAAACTGAAGAACACTGAAGCTTTCTTT. Its translation: CASSPEKLKNTEAFF.

This chain uses TRBV5-1 with TRBJ1-1; 8 bases agree with TRBD1. V gave up 7 bases and J gave up 5 bases; unmatched junction bases: 7. The CDR3 sequence is 13 residues long. The germline V gene encodes CDR1 SGHRS and CDR2 YFSETQ. This CDR3 reads CASLGDRGTEAFF. The CDR3 coding sequence is TGCGCCAGCCTCGGCGACAGGGGAACTGAAGCTTTCTTT. Drawing the rest from reference TRBV5-1 and TRBJ1-1, the complete variable domain is KAGVTQTPRYLIKTRGQQVTLSCSPISGHRSVSWYQQTPGQGLQFLFEYFSETQRNKGNFPGRFSGRQFSNSRSEMNVSTLELGDSALYLCASLGDRGTEAFFGQGTRLTVV.